Listed here are 5 T cell receptor beta chains from one sample, sequenced in a study of regulatory T cells in long-lasting Graves disease. The authors built TCR beta libraries using iRepertoire HTBI primers and Arm-PCR of CDR3 regions. TCRdb used MiXCR to reprocess the multiplex PCR reads, holding one entry per CDR3 protein. This table holds more than 450,000 distinct CDR3 sequences, around 12% found once. Stated time point: newly diagnosed GD, antithyroid drugs for less than 3 months. PBMC RNA served as the TCR library source. The data also belong to a second study, concerning T cells in Graves' hyperthyroidism and ophthalmopathy.

Sequenced here: peripheral blood mononuclear cells (PBMCs), sampled at new diagnosis, from a patient treated with antithyroid drugs. Receptors were obtained from a woman aged 25 to 39 with Graves disease.

The chain has TRBV4-1 and TRBJ2-3, with a weak D call TRBD2 (5 bases). This CDR3 region has 14 residues. Germline CDR1 MGHRA, CDR2 YSYEKL. V lost 5 bases to trimming and J lost 9 bases, with 18 bases between them. DNA of the CDR3: TGCGCCAGCAGCGCTACTTCGATCGGAGGCACGCAGTATTTT. It specifies CASSATSIGGTQYF.

In its sample, this clonotype was seen many times. The chain has TRBV20-1 and TRBJ2-3; no definite D call. Germline V gene data show CDR1 as DFQATT and CDR2 as SNEGSKA (reference sequence). CDR3 length: 13 residues. The germline V and J ends were trimmed by 3 bases and 2 bases, with 9 bases remaining between them. The CDR3, as DNA: TGCAGTGCTAGGAGAGGCCTCACAGATACGCAGTATTTT. It specifies CSARRGLTDTQYF.

Here the CDR3 DNA reads TGTGCCAGCAGCCTCACCTGGACCGGGGAGCTGTTTTTT. This codes for CASSLTWTGELFF. The genes are TRBV28 and TRBJ2-2; no definite D call. V lost 6 bases and J lost 5, with 10 bases in between. The CDR3 is made up of 13 amino acids. Germline CDR1 and CDR2: MDHEN and SYDVKM.

This clonotype was picked up many times. V usage is TRBV10-2 and J usage is TRBJ2-7; D unresolved. CDR3 length equals 14 residues. Germline loops: CDR1 WSHSY, CDR2 SAAADI. The V end lost 3 bases, the J end lost 3 bases, and 12 bases lay between the germline ends. The chain's CDR3 is CASSDFFSGYEQYF. CDR3 in DNA: TGCGCCAGCAGTGACTTTTTTTCGGGCTACGAGCAGTACTTC.

There are many counts of this clonotype. The rearrangement uses TRBV24-1 and TRBJ1-4; D is ambiguous. This CDR3 spans 12 amino acids. Germline CDR1 reads KGHDR; CDR2 reads SFDVKD. Trimming took off 4 bases at V and 6 bases at J, with 5 bases between the two ends. Here the CDR3 DNA reads TGTGCCACCAGTGACGTTGATGAAAAACTGTTTTTT. This encodes CATSDVDEKLFF.